What follows are 27 T cell receptor beta chains derived from one specimen sequenced in a study of cytomegalovirus exposure and HLA in healthy donors. Researchers ran the PCR with 60 Vbeta and 13 Jbeta primers. Produced via immunoSEQ multiplex PCR; TCRdb's table is partial and in-frame only. The sample carries around 70,000 clones, roughly 90% recorded once. Sequencing was done on a sample of PBMCs. These receptors were taken from a woman in her thirties in good health and CMV-seronegative.

This clone was counted a single time. This chain joins TRBV29-1 and TRBJ2-3; TRBD2 agrees at 7 bases. This CDR3 is built from 13 residues. The germline gives CDR1 SQVTM, CDR2 ANQGSEA. The CDR3: CTLPCGRVYTQYF. DNA for the CDR3: TGCACCCTTCCCTGCGGGAGAGTATATACGCAGTATTTT.

The J gene is TRBJ2-7, the V gene TRBV27; tentatively, D is TRBD2 (5 bases). Germline CDR1 is MNHEY and CDR2 is SMNVEV (reference sequence). Deletions cut 2 bases from V and 2 bases from J, with 7 bases between. The CDR3 totals 13 residues. The CDR3 here is CASSLSGPYEQYF. CDR3 in DNA: TGTGCCAGCAGTTTAAGCGGCCCCTACGAGCAGTACTTC.

This clone was seen a handful of times. Sequence at one end of the junction differs from germline and may be a read error. CDR3 amino acids: CASSEYADTNAEAFF. The CDR3 coding sequence is TGTGCCAGCAGTGAATACGCGGATACGAACGCTGAAGCTTTCTTT. The V gene is TRBV6-1, the J gene TRBJ1-1; no reliable D call. Looked up from germline, CDR1 is MNHNS and CDR2 is SASEGT. The CDR3 is 15 amino acids.

In this sample, this clone turned up once. The chain joins TRBV7-9 to TRBJ2-3; tentatively, D is TRBD2 (6 bases). Germline CDR1 and CDR2: SEHNR and FQNEAQ (reference sequence). The CDR3 has 14 residues. The V and J ends lost 4 bases and 3 bases respectively, with 11 bases between them. The CDR3 is CASSWGDGTDTQYF. The CDR3 DNA reads as TGTGCCAGCAGCTGGGGGGATGGGACAGATACGCAGTATTTT.

The V and J genes are TRBV25-1 and TRBJ2-1, with 12 bases lining up with TRBD2. Trimming at V came to 4 bases and at J to 5 bases, leaving 6 bases not matched to a gene. The CDR3 consists of 16 residues. Germline V CDR1 and CDR2: MGHDK, SYGVNS. The CDR3 DNA sequence: TGTGCCAGCAGTGTTCCTAGCGGGAGGGTAGACAATGAGCAGTTCTTC. It translates to CASSVPSGRVDNEQFF. The full variable domain, completed using reference TRBV25-1 and TRBJ2-1, is EADIYQTPRYLVIGTGKKITLECSQTMGHDKMYWYQQDPGMELHLIHYSYGVNSTEKGDLSSESTVSRIRTEHFPLTLESARPSHTSQYLCASSVPSGRVDNEQFFGPGTRLTVL.

The chain uses TRBV20-1 and TRBJ1-5; D not resolved. The CDR3 sequence is 10 residues long. The germline V gene has CDR1 DFQATT and CDR2 SNEGSKA (reference sequence). V lost 6 bases and J 12 bases, leaving 12 bases between the germline ends. The chain's CDR3 is CSASERDQHF. In DNA, the CDR3 is TGCAGTGCGAGCGAGCGAGACCAGCATTTT.

V usage is TRBV11-2 and J usage is TRBJ2-1; the match to TRBD2 covers 8 bases. Germline CDR1 and CDR2: SGHAT and FQNNGV. J gave up 6 bases and V 5 bases, and 15 bases lay outside the gene matches. This CDR3 region has 17 residues. The CDR3 loop is CASSPSLPGLVINEQFF. The DNA for the CDR3 is TGTGCCAGCAGCCCATCACTCCCGGGACTAGTGATCAATGAGCAGTTCTTC.

This clone is a singleton in its sample. V and J are TRBV6-4 and TRBJ2-7, with D perhaps TRBD2 (6 bases). This CDR3 is built from 15 residues. The V gene's germline CDR1 is MRHNA and CDR2 SNTAGT. Trimming removed 8 bases from V and 6 bases from J, with 23 bases in between. CDR3: CASPLPSGDRCEQYF. The CDR3 DNA follows: TGTGCCAGCCCCCTCCCTTCGGGGGATCGCTGCGAGCAGTACTTC.

The chain combines TRBV2 with TRBJ1-4; TRBD1 might be the D (5 bases). Germline V gives CDR1 SNHLY, CDR2 FYNNEI. The CDR3 totals 15 residues. V lost 7 bases and J 2 bases, leaving 14 bases between the germline ends. CDR3 loop: CASMGRVTTNEKLFF. CDR3 coding DNA: TGTGCCAGCATGGGCAGGGTTACGACTAATGAAAAACTGTTTTTT.

V usage is TRBV11-3 and J usage is TRBJ1-2; D is undetermined. Germline V CDR1 and CDR2: SGHNT, YENEEA. Trimming pared 4 bases from V and 4 bases from J, leaving 22 bases between. This CDR3 is 17 amino acids long. CDR3 amino acids: CASSSFPIKEPGYGYTF. The CDR3 DNA is TGTGCCAGCAGCTCATTCCCGATCAAGGAGCCGGGCTATGGCTACACCTTC.

This clone occurred once. The rearrangement joins TRBV11-2 to TRBJ2-7; a possible D gene is TRBD2 (5 bases). Trimming removed 1 base from V and 6 bases from J, with 16 bases in between. CDR1 and CDR2 from the germline V gene are SGHAT and FQNNGV. CDR3 length: 15 residues. The CDR3 sequence: CASSLVHRGEVEQYF. The CDR3 region has the DNA TGTGCCAGCAGCTTAGTCCACCGGGGAGAAGTCGAGCAGTACTTC.

CDR3 residues: CASSLAGGSAQPQHF. In DNA form, the CDR3 reads TGTGCCAGCAGCTTAGCGGGGGGTTCGGCTCAGCCCCAGCATTTT. The chain combines TRBV7-2 with TRBJ1-5; tentative D call: TRBD1 (5 bases). The germline gives CDR1 SGHTA, CDR2 FQGNSA. The CDR3 runs 15 residues. With 0 bases removed from V and 6 bases from J, the gap between germline ends came to 12 bases.

This chain joins TRBV7-3 and TRBJ2-3, with D perhaps TRBD2 (6 bases). This CDR3 contains 15 residues. Looked up from germline, CDR1 is SGHTA and CDR2 is FQGTGA. Trimming removed 2 bases at V and 0 bases at J, with 9 bases between. The CDR3 DNA sequence: TGTGCCAGCAGCTTACCTAGCGCTAGCACAGATACGCAGTATTTT. This encodes CASSLPSASTDTQYF.

The chain has TRBV19 and TRBJ2-1, with D perhaps TRBD2 (6 bases). The CDR3 length is 15 residues. Looked up from germline, CDR1 is LNHDA and CDR2 is SQIVND (reference sequence). V lost 5 bases to trimming and J lost 1 base, with 12 bases between them. In DNA form, the CDR3 reads TGTGCCAGTAGTCCGGCGGGGTGGTCCTACAATGAGCAGTTCTTC. It specifies CASSPAGWSYNEQFF.

V gene TRBV29-1 combines with J gene TRBJ1-1; D is unclear. The CDR3 loop spans 13 amino acids. V lost 1 base and J 8 bases, leaving 14 bases between the germline ends. Germline CDR1 and CDR2: SQVTM and ANQGSEA. CDR3 sequence: CSVEVEGWREAFF. CDR3 nucleotide sequence: TGCAGCGTTGAAGTCGAGGGCTGGCGGGAAGCTTTCTTT.

The chain couples TRBV18 to TRBJ1-1; tentatively, D is TRBD1 (6 bases). The germline gives CDR1 KGHSH, CDR2 LQKENI. The CDR3 consists of 14 residues. V was trimmed by 6 bases and J by 7 bases, leaving 18 bases between them. CDR3 nucleotides: TGTGCCAGCTCCCCCGGGGGGGGGCCGAGTGAAGCTTTCTTT. Protein sequence: CASSPGGGPSEAFF.

V and J are TRBV27 and TRBJ2-7; a possible D gene is TRBD1 (5 bases). Germline values: CDR1 MNHEY, CDR2 SMNVEV (reference sequence). Trimming shortened V by 3 bases and J by 7 bases, and 13 bases separated the two germline ends. The CDR3 length is 13 residues. CDR3 sequence: CASSLTASWEQYF. The CDR3 nucleotides read TGTGCCAGCAGTTTGACAGCTTCCTGGGAGCAGTACTTC.

This chain joins TRBV9 and TRBJ2-7; maybe TRBD1 (5 bases). CDR3 length: 13 residues. The V gene's germline CDR1 is SGDLS and CDR2 YYNGEE. The V and J ends lost 0 bases and 6 bases respectively, with 10 bases between them. CDR3 residues: CASSVEQVGEQYF. CDR3 nucleotide sequence: TGTGCCAGCAGCGTAGAACAGGTGGGCGAGCAGTACTTC.

This clone showed up just once. The J gene is TRBJ2-7, the V gene TRBV18; TRBD2 aligns across 8 bases. Per germline, CDR1 KGHSH and CDR2 LQKENI. Trimming removed 0 bases from V and 5 bases from J; junction bases left unmatched: 6. There are 15 residues in the CDR3. Here the CDR3 DNA reads TGTGCCAGCTCACCACCTGCGGGAGGTCCCAACGAGCAGTACTTC. Amino acids: CASSPPAGGPNEQYF.

V and J are TRBV4-1 and TRBJ2-7; TRBD1 matches at 9 bases. CDR3 size: 19 residues. The germline V gene encodes CDR1 MGHRA and CDR2 YSYEKL. With V trimmed by 0 bases and J by 0 bases, 12 bases remained unmatched. CDR3 in amino acids: CASSQDRHRGRIVSYEQYF. The CDR3 bases are TGCGCCAGCAGCCAAGATAGGCACAGGGGGCGTATAGTCTCCTACGAGCAGTACTTC.

CDR3 in DNA: TGCAGCGTGGCCCAAGAGACCCAGTACTTC. Translation: CSVAQETQYF. The V gene is TRBV29-1, the J gene TRBJ2-5, with D unclear. The CDR3 is 10 residues long. CDR1 is SQVTM and CDR2 is ANQGSEA in the germline V gene. With 6 bases removed from V and 1 base from J, the gap between germline ends came to 3 bases.

The chain couples TRBV7-2 to TRBJ1-1; TRBD1 is a possible D gene (5 bases). Germline values: CDR1 SGHTA, CDR2 FQGNSA. V was pared by 0 bases and J by 11 bases, with 16 bases between. The CDR3 runs to 14 residues. The CDR3 here is CASSLATEYQEAFF. The DNA of the CDR3 is TGTGCCAGCAGCTTAGCGACAGAATACCAAGAGGCTTTCTTT.

This clone was recorded only once. V is TRBV30 and J is TRBJ2-1; D is uncertain. Germline CDR1 GTSNPN, CDR2 SVGIG (reference sequence). The CDR3 is 12 amino acids. With 2 bases removed from V and 3 bases from J, the gap between germline ends came to 5 bases. In DNA, the CDR3 is TGTGCCTGGAGTAGAGACTACAATGAGCAGTTCTTC. This codes for CAWSRDYNEQFF.

The J gene is TRBJ2-3, the V gene TRBV5-1; 8 nucleotides match TRBD2. V lost 0 bases, J lost 4 bases, and 7 bases stayed unmatched. Germline CDR1 is SGHRS and CDR2 is YFSETQ. The CDR3 is 16 amino acids. CDR3 region: CASSLGHSGGADTQYF. The CDR3 DNA reads as TGCGCCAGCAGCTTGGGCCACTCCGGGGGGGCAGATACGCAGTATTTT.

This chain links TRBV27 with TRBJ2-1; 8 bases agree with TRBD2. CDR1 and CDR2 from the germline V gene are MNHEY and SMNVEV (reference sequence). There are 15 residues in the CDR3. The ends lost 3 bases at V and 4 bases at J; junction bases unmatched: 5. This chain's CDR3 is CASSFQREPYNEQFF. The CDR3 coding sequence is TGTGCCAGCAGTTTCCAGCGGGAGCCGTACAATGAGCAGTTCTTC.

The CDR3: CASSFTSGLGTDTQYF. The CDR3 DNA reads as TGTGCCAGCAGTTTTACTAGCGGCCTGGGGACAGATACGCAGTATTTT. The chain links TRBV7-2 to TRBJ2-3; 8 bases fit TRBD2. J gave up 3 bases and V 6 bases, and 11 bases lay outside the gene matches. Germline V gives CDR1 SGHTA, CDR2 FQGNSA. There are 16 residues in the CDR3. Full variable domain (rest looked up from reference TRBV7-2 and TRBJ2-3): GAGVSQSPSNKVTEKGKDVELRCDPISGHTALYWYRQSLGQGLEFLIYFQGNSAPDKSGLPSDRFSAERTGGSVSTLTIQRTQQEDSAVYLCASSFTSGLGTDTQYFGPGTRLTVL.

This sequence joins TRBV28 and TRBJ1-5; D perhaps matches TRBD1 (5 bases). Germline CDR1 MDHEN, CDR2 SYDVKM. Trimming took off 3 bases at V and 6 bases at J, with 12 bases between the two ends. The CDR3 is 14 residues long. The CDR3 sequence is CASSLWGGGQPQHF. As DNA, the CDR3 is TGTGCCAGCAGTTTGTGGGGCGGCGGTCAGCCCCAGCATTTT.